This TCR beta chain appears in the sequencing data of a study of technical replicates of blood from several donors. Clones were read by immunoSEQ multiplex PCR, and TCRdb kept only the in-frame ones, dropping some. The sample contains around 83,000 clones, 75% to 95% of which appear only once. Germline V gives CDR1 SQVTM, CDR2 ANQGSEA. With 3 bases removed from V and 2 bases from J, the gap between germline ends came to 8 bases. The CDR3 extends over 13 amino acids. The specimen was T cells isolated from PBMCs. The chain couples TRBV29-1 to TRBJ2-4, with a tentative D call TRBD2 (6 bases). The TCR sequence derives from a human donor in good health. Some clones in this sample may be carry-over from other donors' samples. The CDR3 loop is CSVDGGTKNIQYF. Here the CDR3 DNA reads TGCAGCGTTGACGGGGGAACCAAAAACATTCAGTACTTC.